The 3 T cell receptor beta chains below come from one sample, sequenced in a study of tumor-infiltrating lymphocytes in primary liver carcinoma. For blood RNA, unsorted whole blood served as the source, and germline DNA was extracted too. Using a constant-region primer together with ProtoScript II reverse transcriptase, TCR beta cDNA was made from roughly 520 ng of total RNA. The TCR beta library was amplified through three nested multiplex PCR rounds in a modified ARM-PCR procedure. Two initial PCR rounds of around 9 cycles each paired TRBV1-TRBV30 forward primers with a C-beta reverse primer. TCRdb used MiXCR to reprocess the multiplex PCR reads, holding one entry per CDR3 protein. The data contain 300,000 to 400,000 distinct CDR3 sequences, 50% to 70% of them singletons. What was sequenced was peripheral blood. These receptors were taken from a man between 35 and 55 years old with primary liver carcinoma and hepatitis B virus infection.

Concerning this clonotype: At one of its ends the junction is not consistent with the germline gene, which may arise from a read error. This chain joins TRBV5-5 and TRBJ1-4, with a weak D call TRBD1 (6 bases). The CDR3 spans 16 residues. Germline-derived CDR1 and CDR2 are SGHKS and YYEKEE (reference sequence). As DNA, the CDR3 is TGTGCCAGCGGCTTCGCCCCACAGGGAACTAATGAAAAACTGTTTTTT. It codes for CASGFAPQGTNEKLFF.

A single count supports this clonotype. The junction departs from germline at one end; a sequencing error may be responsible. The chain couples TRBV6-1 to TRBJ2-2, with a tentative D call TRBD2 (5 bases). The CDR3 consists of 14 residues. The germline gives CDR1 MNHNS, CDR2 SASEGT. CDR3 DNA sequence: TGTGCCAACGGGATTAGCGTTAACACCTGGGAGCTGTTTTTT. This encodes CANGISVNTWELFF.

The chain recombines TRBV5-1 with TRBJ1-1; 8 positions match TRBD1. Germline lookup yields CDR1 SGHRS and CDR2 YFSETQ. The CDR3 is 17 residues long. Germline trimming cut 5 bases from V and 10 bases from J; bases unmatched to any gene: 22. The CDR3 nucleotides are TGCGCCAGCAGAGTCGCGATAACCTCGACAGGGGTGGGTGTAGCTTTCTTT. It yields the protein CASRVAITSTGVGVAFF.